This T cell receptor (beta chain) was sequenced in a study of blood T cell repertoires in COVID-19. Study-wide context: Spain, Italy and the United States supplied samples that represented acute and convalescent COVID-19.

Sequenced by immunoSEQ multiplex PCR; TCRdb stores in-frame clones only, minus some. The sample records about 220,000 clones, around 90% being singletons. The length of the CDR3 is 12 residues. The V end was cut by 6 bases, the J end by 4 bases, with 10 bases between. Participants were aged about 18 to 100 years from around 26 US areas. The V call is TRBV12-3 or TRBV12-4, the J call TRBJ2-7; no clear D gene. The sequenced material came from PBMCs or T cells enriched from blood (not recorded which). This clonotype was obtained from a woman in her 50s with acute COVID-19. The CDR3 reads CASRYESYEQYF. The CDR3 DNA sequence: TGTGCCAGCAGATACGAGTCGTACGAGCAGTACTTC.